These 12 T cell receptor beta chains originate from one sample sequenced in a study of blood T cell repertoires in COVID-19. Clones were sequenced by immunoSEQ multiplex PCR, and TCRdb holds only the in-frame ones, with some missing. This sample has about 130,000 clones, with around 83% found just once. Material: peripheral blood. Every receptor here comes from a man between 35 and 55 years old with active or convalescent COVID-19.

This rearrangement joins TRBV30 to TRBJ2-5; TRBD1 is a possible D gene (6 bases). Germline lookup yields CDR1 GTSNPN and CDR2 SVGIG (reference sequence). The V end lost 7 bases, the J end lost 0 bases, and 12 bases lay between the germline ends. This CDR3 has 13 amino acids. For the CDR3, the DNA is TGTGCCTCCACAGGGAGCAACCAAGAGACCCAGTACTTC. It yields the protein CASTGSNQETQYF. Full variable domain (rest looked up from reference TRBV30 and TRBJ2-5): SQTIHQWPATLVQPVGSPLSLECTVEGTSNPNLYWYRQAAGRGLQLLFYSVGIGQISSEVPQNLSASRPQDRQFILSSKKLLLSDSGFYLCASTGSNQETQYFGPGTRLLVL.

The CDR3 nucleotides are TGTGCCAGTAATCAGGGGTTGAACACTGAAGCTTTCTTT. This gives the protein CASNQGLNTEAFF. The chain employs TRBV6-5 and TRBJ1-1; tentatively, D is TRBD1 (6 bases). Trimming stripped 9 bases from V and 0 bases from J, with 11 bases between. This CDR3 has 13 residues. In germline, CDR1 is MNHEY, CDR2 SVGAGI.

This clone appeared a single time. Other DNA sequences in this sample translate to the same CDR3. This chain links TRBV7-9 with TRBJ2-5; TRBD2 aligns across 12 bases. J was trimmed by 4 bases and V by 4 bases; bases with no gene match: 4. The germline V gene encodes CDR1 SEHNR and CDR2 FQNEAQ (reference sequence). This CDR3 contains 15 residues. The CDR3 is CASSSRTSGAETQYF. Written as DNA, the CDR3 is TGTGCCAGCAGCTCGAGGACTAGCGGGGCAGAGACCCAGTACTTC.

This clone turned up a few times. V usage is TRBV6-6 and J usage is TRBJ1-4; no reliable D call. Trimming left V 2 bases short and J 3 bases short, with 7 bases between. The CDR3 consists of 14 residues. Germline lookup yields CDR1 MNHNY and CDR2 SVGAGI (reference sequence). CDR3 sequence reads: CASSYVQSNEKLFF. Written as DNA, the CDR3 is TGTGCCAGCAGTTACGTACAGTCTAATGAAAAACTGTTTTTT.

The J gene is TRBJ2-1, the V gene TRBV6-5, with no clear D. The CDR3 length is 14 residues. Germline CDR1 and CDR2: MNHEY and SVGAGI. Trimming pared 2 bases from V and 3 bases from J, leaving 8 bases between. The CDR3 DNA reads TGTGCCAGCAGTTACCAAATTAGCTACAATGAGCAGTTCTTC. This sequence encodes CASSYQISYNEQFF.

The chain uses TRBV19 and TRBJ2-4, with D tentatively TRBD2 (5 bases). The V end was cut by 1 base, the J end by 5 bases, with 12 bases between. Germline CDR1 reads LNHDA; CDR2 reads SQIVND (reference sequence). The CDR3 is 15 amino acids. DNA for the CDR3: TGTGCCAGTAGTATAGTTTCCCTCGGGGAAAACATTCAGTACTTC. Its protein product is CASSIVSLGENIQYF.

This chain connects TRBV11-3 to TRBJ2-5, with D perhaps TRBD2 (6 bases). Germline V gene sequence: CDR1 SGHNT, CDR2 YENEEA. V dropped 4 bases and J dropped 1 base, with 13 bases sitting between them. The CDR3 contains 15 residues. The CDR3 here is CASSSGVSGQETQYF. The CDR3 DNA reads TGTGCCAGCAGCTCCGGGGTTAGCGGCCAAGAGACCCAGTACTTC.

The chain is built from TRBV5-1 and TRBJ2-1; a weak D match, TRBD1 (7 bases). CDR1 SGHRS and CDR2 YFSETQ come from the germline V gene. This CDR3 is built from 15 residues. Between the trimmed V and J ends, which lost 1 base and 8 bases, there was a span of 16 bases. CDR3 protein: CASSLTEAGGYEQFF. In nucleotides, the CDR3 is TGCGCCAGCAGCTTGACAGAGGCAGGGGGGTATGAGCAGTTCTTC.

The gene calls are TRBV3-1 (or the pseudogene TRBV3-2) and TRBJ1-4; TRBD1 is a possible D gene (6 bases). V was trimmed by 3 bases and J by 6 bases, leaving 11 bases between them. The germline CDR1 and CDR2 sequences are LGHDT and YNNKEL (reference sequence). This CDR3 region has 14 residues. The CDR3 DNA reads TGTGCCAGCAGCCAGCAGGGGTGGGATGAAAAACTGTTTTTT. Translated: CASSQQGWDEKLFF.

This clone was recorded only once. The CDR3 is CASSESTENIQYF. CDR3 bases: TGTGCCAGCAGTGAATCGACAGAAAACATTCAGTACTTC. The chain joins TRBV25-1 to TRBJ2-4; a possible D gene is TRBD1 (5 bases). Germline values: CDR1 MGHDK, CDR2 SYGVNS. Trimming stripped 1 base from V and 5 bases from J, with 6 bases between. This CDR3 contains 13 residues.

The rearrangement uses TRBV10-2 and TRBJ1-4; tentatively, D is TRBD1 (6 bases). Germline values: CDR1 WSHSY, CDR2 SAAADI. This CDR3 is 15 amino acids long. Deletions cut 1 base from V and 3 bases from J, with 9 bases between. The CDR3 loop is CASSEWGHSNEKLFF. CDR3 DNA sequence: TGCGCCAGCAGTGAGTGGGGACACTCTAATGAAAAACTGTTTTTT.

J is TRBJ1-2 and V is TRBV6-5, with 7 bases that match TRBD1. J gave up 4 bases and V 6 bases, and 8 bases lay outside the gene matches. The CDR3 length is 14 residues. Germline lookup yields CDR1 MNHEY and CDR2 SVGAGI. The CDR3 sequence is CASRLSTGIYGYTF. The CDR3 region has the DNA TGTGCCAGCAGGCTCTCGACAGGGATCTATGGCTACACCTTC.